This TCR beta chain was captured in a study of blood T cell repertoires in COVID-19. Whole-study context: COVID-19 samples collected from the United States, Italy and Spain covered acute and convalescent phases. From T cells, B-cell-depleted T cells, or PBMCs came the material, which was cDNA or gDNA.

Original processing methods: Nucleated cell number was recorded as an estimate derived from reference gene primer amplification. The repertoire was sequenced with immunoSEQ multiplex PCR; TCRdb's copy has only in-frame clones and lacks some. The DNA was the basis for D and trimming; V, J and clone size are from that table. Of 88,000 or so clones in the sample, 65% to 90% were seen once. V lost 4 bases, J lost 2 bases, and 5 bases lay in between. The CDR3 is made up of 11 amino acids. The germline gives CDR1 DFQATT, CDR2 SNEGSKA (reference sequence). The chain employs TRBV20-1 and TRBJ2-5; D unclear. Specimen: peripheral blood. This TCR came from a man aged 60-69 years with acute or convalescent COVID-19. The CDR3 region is CSANTQETQYF. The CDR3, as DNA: TGCAGTGCTAATACTCAAGAGACCCAGTACTTC.